This TCR beta chain was sequenced in a study of T cell clones after liver transplantation. The CDR3 has 14 residues. V was trimmed by 5 bases and J by 5 bases, leaving 14 bases between them. Germline V gives CDR1 SGHTA, CDR2 FQGNSA. Profiled with immunoSEQ multiplex PCR; TCRdb holds only in-frame clones, not every one. The table records around 100,000 clones, about 81% of them present only once. The rearrangement links TRBV7-2 to TRBJ2-3, with D maybe TRBD1 (5 bases). The TCR was taken from a human donor who received a liver transplant. This material consisted of CD4+ T cells from blood, taken before liver transplant. CDR3 residues: CASSPPGRGDTQYF. The CDR3 nucleotides read TGTGCCAGCAGCCCGCCCGGAAGGGGAGATACGCAGTATTTT.